This T cell receptor beta chain was captured in a study of T cell changes during pregnancy in multiple sclerosis. V lost 2 bases to trimming and J lost 2 bases; unmatched junction nucleotides: 2. CDR1 is MNHEY, CDR2 SMNVEV, per germline (reference sequence). The CDR3 length is 16 residues. TCRdb's table, derived via immunoSEQ multiplex PCR, lists solely in-frame clones and lacks some. The top ten clones hold around 3% of a sample with tens of thousands of clones, 70% to 90% of them seen once. This receptor was obtained from a female donor with multiple sclerosis, enrolled in a pregnancy study. The V call is TRBV27, the J call TRBJ2-4, with 11 positions matching TRBD2. The sequencing used peripheral blood, collected before pregnancy. The CDR3 region has the DNA TGTGCCAGCAGTTTAACTAGCGGGGGTTCCAAAAACATTCAGTACTTC. Translating gives CASSLTSGGSKNIQYF.